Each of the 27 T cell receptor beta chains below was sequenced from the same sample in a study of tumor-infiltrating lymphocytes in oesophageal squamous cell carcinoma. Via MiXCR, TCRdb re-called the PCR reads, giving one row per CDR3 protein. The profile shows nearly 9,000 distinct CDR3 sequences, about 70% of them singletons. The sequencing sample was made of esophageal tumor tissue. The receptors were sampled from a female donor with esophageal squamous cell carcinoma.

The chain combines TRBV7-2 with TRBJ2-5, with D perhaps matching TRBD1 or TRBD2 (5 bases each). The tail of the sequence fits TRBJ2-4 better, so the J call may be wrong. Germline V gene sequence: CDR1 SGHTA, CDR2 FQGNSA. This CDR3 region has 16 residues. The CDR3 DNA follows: TGTGCCAGCAGCTTAACGGGGCAAAGCACCAAAAACATTCAGTACTTC. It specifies CASSLTGQSTKNIQYF.

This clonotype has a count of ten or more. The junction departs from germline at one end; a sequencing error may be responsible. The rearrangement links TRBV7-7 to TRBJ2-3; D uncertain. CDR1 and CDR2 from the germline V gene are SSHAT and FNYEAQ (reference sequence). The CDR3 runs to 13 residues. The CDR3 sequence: CASSFTNTDTQYF. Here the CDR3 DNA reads TGTGCTAGCAGCTTTACTAACACAGATACGCAGTATTTT. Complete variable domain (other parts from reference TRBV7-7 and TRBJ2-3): GAGVSQSPRYKVTKRGQDVTLRCDPISSHATLYWYQQALGQGPEFLTYFNYEAQPDKSGLPSDRFSAERPEGSISTLTIQRTEQRDSAMYRCASSFTNTDTQYFGPGTRLTVL.

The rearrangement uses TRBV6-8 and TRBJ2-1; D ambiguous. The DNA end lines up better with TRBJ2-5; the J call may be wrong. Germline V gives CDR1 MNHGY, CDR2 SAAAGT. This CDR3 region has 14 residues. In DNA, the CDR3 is TGTGCCAGCAGTTACCGGTTGGCATTGGAGACCCAGTACTTC. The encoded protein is CASSYRLALETQYF.

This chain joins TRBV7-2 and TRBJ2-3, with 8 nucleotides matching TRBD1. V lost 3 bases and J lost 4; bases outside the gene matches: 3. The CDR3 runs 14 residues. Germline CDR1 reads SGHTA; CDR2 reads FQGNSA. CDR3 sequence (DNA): TGTGCCAGCAGCTTGGACAGGGTTGCAGATACGCAGTATTTT. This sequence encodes CASSLDRVADTQYF.

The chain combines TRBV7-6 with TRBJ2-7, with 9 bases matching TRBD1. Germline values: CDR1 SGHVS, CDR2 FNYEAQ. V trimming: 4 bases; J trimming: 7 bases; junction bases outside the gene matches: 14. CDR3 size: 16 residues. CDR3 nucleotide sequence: TGTGCCAGCAGCTCACGACGACAGGGGGATAGGAATGAGCAGTACTTC. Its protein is CASSSRRQGDRNEQYF.

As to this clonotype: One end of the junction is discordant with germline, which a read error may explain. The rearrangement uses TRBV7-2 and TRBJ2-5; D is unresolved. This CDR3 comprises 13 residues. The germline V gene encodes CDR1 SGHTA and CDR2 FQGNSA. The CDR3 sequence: CASSLIGIGPVFF. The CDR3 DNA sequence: TGTGCCAGCAGCCTTATCGGCATAGGCCCCGTATTCTTC. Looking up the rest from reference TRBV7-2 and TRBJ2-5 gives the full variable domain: GAGVSQSPSNKVTEKGKDVELRCDPISGHTALYWYRQSLGQGLEFLIYFQGNSAPDKSGLPSDRFSAERTGGSVSTLTIQRTQQEDSAVYLCASSLIGIGPVFFGPGTRLLVL.

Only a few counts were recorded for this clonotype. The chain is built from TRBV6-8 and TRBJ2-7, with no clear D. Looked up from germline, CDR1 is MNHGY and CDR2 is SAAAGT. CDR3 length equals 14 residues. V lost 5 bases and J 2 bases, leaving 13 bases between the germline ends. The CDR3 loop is CASSGSVTTYEQYF. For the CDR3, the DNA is TGTGCCAGCAGTGGGTCGGTGACGACCTACGAGCAGTACTTC.

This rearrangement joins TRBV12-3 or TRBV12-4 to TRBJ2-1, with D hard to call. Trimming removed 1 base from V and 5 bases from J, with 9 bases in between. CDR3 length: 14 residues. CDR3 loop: CASSLVGNNNEQFF. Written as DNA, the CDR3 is TGTGCCAGCAGTTTAGTGGGCAATAACAATGAGCAGTTCTTC.

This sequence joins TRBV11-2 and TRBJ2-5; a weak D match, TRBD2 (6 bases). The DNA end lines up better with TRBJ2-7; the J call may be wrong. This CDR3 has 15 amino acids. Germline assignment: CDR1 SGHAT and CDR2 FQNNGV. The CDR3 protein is CASSLDHSGSYEQYF. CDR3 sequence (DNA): TGTGCCAGCAGCTTAGATCATAGCGGATCCTACGAGCAGTACTTC.

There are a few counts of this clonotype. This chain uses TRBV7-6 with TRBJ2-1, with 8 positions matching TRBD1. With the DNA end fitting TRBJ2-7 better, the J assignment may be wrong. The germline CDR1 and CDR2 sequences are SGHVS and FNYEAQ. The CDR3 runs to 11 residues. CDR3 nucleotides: TGTGCCAGCAGCACAGGGGGCGAGCAGTACTTC. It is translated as CASSTGGEQYF.

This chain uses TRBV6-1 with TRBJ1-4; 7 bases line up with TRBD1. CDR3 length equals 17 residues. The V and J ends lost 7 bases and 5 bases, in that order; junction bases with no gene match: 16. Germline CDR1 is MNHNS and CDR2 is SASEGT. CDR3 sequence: CASKEPLGDRQNEKLFF. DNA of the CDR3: TGTGCCAGCAAAGAGCCGTTGGGGGACAGACAAAATGAAAAACTGTTTTTT.

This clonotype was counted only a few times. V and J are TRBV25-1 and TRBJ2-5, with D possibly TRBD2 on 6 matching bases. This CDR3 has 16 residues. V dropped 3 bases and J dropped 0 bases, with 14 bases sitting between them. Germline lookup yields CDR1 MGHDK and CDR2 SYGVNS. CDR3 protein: CASSDPLAAHQETQYF. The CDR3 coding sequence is TGTGCCAGCAGTGACCCACTAGCAGCCCACCAAGAGACCCAGTACTTC.

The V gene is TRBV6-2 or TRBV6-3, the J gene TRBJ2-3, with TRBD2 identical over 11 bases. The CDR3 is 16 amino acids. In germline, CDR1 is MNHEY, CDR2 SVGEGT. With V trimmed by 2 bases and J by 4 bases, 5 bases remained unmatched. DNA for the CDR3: TGTGCCAGCAGTTACGTCGCACTAGCGGGAGCAGATACGCAGTATTTT. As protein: CASSYVALAGADTQYF.

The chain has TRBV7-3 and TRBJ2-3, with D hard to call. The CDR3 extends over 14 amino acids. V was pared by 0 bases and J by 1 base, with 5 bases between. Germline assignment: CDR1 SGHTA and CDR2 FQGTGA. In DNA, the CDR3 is TGTGCCAGCAGCTTAACAGGCGGCACAGATACGCAGTATTTT. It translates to CASSLTGGTDTQYF.

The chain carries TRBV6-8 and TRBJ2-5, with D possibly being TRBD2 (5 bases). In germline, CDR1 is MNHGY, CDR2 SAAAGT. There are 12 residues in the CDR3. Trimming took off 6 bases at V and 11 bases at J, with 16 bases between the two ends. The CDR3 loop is CASRLDTNEQYF. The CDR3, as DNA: TGTGCCAGCAGACTAGACACTAATGAGCAGTACTTC.

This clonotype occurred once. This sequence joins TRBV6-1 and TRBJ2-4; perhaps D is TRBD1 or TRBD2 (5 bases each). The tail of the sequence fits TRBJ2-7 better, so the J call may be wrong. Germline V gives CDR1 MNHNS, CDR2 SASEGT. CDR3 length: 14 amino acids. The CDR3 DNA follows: TGTGCCAGCAGGCTTTCCTTGGGGGTCTACGAGCAGTACTTC. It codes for CASRLSLGVYEQYF.

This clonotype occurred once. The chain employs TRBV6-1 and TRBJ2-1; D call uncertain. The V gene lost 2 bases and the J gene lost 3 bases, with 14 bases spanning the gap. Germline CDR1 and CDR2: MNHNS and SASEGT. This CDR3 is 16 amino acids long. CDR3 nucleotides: TGTGCCAGCAGTGAACTTATGGGCGCACTCTACAATGAGCAGTTCTTC. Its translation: CASSELMGALYNEQFF.

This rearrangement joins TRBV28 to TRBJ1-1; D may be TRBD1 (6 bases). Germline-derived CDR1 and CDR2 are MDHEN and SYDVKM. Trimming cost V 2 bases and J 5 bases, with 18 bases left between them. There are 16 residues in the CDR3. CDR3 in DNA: TGTGCCAGCAGTTTAGGGGGGTCTACAGGGAGGACTGAAGCTTTCTTT. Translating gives CASSLGGSTGRTEAFF.

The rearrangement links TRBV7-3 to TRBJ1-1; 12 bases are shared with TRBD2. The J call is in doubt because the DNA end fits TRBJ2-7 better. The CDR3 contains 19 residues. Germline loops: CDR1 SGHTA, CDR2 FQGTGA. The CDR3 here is CASSLYGLAGPEGGNEQYF. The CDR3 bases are TGTGCCAGCAGCTTATATGGACTAGCGGGACCCGAGGGAGGGAATGAGCAGTACTTC.

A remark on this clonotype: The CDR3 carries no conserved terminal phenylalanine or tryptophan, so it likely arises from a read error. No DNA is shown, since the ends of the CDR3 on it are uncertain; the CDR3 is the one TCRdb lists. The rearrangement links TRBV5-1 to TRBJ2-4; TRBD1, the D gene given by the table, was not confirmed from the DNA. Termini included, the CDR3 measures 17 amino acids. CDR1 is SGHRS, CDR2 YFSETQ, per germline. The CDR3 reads CASSFTGQGSYEQYFGN.

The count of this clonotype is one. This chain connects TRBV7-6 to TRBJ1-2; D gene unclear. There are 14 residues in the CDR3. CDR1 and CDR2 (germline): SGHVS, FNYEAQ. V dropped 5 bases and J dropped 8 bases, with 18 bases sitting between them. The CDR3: CASSPQVRAGGYTF. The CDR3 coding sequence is TGTGCCAGCAGCCCCCAGGTTCGGGCAGGCGGCTACACCTTC.

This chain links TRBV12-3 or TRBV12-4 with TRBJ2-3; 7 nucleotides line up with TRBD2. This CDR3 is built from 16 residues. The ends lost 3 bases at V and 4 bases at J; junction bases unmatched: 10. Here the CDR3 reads CASSFGLVLGPDTQYF. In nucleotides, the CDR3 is TGTGCCAGCAGTTTCGGACTAGTATTAGGACCAGATACGCAGTATTTT.

The CDR3 spells CASSESLADTQYF. The CDR3 DNA reads as TGCGCCAGCAGTGAGTCTTTGGCAGATACGCAGTATTTT. The J gene is TRBJ2-3, the V gene TRBV10-1; D gene unclear. V was cut by 0 bases and J by 4 bases, with 5 bases left in between. CDR3 length equals 13 residues. The V gene's germline CDR1 is WNHNN and CDR2 SYGVQD (reference sequence).

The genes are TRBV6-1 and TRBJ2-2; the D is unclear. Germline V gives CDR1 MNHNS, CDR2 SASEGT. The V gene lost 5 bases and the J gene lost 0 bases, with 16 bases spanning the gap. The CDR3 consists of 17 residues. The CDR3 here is CASSYVGRPTNTGELFF. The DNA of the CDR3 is TGTGCCAGCAGTTACGTGGGCAGACCAACGAACACCGGGGAGCTGTTTTTT.

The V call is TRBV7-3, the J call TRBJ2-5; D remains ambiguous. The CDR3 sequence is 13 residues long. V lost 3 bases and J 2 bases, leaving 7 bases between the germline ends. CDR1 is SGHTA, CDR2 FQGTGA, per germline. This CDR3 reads CASSLYRQETQYF. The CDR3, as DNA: TGTGCCAGCAGCTTGTACAGACAAGAGACCCAGTACTTC.

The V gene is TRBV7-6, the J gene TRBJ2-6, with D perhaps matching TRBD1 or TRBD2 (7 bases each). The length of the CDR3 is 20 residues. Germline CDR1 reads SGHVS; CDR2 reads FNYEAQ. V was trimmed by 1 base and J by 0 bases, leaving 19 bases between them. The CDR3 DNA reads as TGTGCCAGCAGCTTAGTCAGGGGGAGGGGCCGGATCTCTGGGGCCAACGTCCTGACTTTC. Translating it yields CASSLVRGRGRISGANVLTF.

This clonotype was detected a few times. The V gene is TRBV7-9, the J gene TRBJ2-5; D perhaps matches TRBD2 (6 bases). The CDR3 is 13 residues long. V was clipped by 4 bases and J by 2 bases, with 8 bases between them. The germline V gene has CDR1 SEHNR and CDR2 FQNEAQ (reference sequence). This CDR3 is CASSSSGQETQYF. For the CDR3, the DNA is TGTGCCAGCAGCTCCAGCGGGCAAGAGACCCAGTACTTC.